Reported below is one TCR beta chain. This record comes from a study of Ad26.COV2.S vaccination and SARS-CoV-2 variants. Across the study: This donor came from the COV1001 trial of Ad26.COV2.S.

The protocol was immunoSEQ multiplex PCR, while the TCRdb copy is restricted to in-frame clones and leaves out a portion. The table lists about 410,000 clones, 92% of them singletons. Treatment of the sample: about 20 received Ad26.COV2.S at low or high dose, single or two shots; 5 received placebo; per-sample allocation not given. Day 63 after the first injection of vaccine or placebo was the sampling time. An adult aged 18-55 years in Boston served as the donor. The receptor's source is a person between 18 and 65 years old who received the Ad26.COV2.S COVID-19 vaccine or a placebo. Here the sequenced sample was peripheral blood, taken in a trial of Ad26.COV2.S vaccine versus placebo.

This CDR3 reads CASSYSGSSTDTQYF. The CDR3, as DNA: TGTGCCAGCAGCTATAGCGGATCTAGCACAGATACGCAGTATTTT. The chain joins TRBV7-2 to TRBJ2-3, with D possibly matching TRBD2 (6 bases). The V end lost 4 bases, the J end lost 0 bases, and 11 bases lay between the germline ends. Germline values: CDR1 SGHTA, CDR2 FQGNSA. The CDR3 covers 15 residues.